This TCR beta chain was identified in a study of blood T cell repertoires in COVID-19. Overall study context: PBMCs, B-cell-depleted T cells, or T cells were the source of the cDNA or gDNA that made up the material.

Sequencing used immunoSEQ multiplex PCR; TCRdb keeps in-frame clones, though not all of them. The profile shows approximately 110,000 clones, more than 75% of them singletons. V lost 6 bases, J lost 1 base, and 8 bases stayed unmatched. CDR1 is MNHEY and CDR2 is SMNVEV in the germline V gene (reference sequence). The CDR3 is 16 amino acids. The TCR comes from a middle-aged man with acute or convalescent COVID-19. Sample: peripheral blood. V gene TRBV27 combines with J gene TRBJ1-5; 8 positions match TRBD1. CDR3 sequence: CASRATTGVSNQPQHF. CDR3 bases: TGTGCCAGCAGAGCCACGACAGGGGTGAGCAATCAGCCCCAGCATTTT.